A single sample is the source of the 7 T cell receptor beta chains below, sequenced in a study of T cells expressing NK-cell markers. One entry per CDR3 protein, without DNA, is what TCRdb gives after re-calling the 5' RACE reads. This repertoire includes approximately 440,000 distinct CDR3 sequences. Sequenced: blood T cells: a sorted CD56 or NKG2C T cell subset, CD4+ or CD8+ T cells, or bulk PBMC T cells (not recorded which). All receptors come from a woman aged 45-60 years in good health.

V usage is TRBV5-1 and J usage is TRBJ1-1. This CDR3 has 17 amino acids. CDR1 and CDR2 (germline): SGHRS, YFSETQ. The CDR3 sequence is CASSLDPSPAMNTEAFF. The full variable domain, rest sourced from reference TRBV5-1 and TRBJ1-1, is KAGVTQTPRYLIKTRGQQVTLSCSPISGHRSVSWYQQTPGQGLQFLFEYFSETQRNKGNFPGRFSGRQFSNSRSEMNVSTLELGDSALYLCASSLDPSPAMNTEAFFGQGTRLTVV.

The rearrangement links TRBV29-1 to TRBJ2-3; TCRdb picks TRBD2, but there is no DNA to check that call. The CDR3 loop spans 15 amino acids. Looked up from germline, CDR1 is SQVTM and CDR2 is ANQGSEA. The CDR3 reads CSVEFSGKTTDTQYF.

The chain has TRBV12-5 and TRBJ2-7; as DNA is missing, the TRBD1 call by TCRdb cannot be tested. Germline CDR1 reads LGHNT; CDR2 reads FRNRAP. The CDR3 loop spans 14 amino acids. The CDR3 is CASGLDRGPYEQYF.

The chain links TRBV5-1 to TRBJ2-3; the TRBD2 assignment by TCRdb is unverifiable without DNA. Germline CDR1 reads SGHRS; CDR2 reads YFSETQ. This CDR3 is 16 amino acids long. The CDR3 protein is CASSSKAGGLTDTQYF.

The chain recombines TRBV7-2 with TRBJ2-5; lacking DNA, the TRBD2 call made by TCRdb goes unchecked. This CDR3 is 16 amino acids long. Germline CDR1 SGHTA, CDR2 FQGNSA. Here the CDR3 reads CASSLVAGGPMETQYF.

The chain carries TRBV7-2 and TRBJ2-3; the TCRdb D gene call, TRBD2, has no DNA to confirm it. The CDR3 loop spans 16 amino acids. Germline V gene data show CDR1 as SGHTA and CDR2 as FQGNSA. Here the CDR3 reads CASSLVGRAETDTQYF.

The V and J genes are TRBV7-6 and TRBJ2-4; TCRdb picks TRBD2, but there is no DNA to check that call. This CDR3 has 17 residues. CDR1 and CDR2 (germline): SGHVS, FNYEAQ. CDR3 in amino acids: CASSSLAGGVVGNIQYF.